These 26 T cell receptor beta chains share one sample of origin, sequenced in a study of blood T cells in healthy people across ages. The use of a sample-barcoded 5' primer and a J-beta primer mix characterized a second PCR of roughly 6 to 11 cycles. TCRdb independently ran MiXCR on the 5' RACE reads; one entry per CDR3 protein. The table lists 550,000 to 600,000 distinct CDR3 sequences, roughly 48% of them singletons. The specimen was blood. These receptor sequences come from a man older than 75 in good health.

This chain connects TRBV7-2 to TRBJ2-3, with D tentatively TRBD2 (7 bases). From germline, CDR1 is SGHTA and CDR2 FQGNSA. CDR3 size: 16 residues. The V end lost 5 bases, the J end lost 3 bases, and 18 bases lay between the germline ends. CDR3 protein: CASSPNWGGPTDTQYF. Written as DNA, the CDR3 is TGTGCCAGCAGCCCCAATTGGGGGGGGCCAACAGATACGCAGTATTTT.

Ten or more counts support this clonotype. The chain links TRBV20-1 to TRBJ1-2, with D unresolved. The CDR3 spans 12 residues. Germline V gene sequence: CDR1 DFQATT, CDR2 SNEGSKA (reference sequence). The ends were cut back, 1 base at V and 8 bases at J, with 11 bases in the middle. CDR3: CSARGLSLGYTF. CDR3 sequence (DNA): TGCAGTGCTAGAGGCCTATCGCTAGGCTACACCTTC.

This clonotype was detected only a few times. The rearrangement uses TRBV20-1 and TRBJ1-2, with D unclear. CDR1 and CDR2 from the germline V gene are DFQATT and SNEGSKA (reference sequence). Deletions cut 3 bases from V and 3 bases from J, with 5 bases between. The CDR3 spans 11 residues. The CDR3, as DNA: TGCAGTGCTAGTCTTGACTATGGCTACACCTTC. Translation: CSASLDYGYTF.

As regards this clonotype: Mismatch with germline at one junction end may stem from a read error. The chain couples TRBV6-6 to TRBJ2-5; 15 nucleotides line up with TRBD2. Germline V gene sequence: CDR1 MNHNY, CDR2 SVGAGI (reference sequence). The CDR3 spans 16 residues. The CDR3 reads CAISYSGTSGRETQYF. The CDR3 DNA is TGTGCCATCAGTTACTCCGGGACTAGCGGGAGGGAGACCCAGTACTTC.

The chain employs TRBV7-2 and TRBJ1-2; no reliable D call. CDR1 is SGHTA and CDR2 is FQGNSA in the germline V gene. The CDR3 contains 17 residues. V was shortened by 4 bases and J by 6 bases, with 24 bases between the two germline ends. CDR3 in DNA: TGTGCCAGCAGCTCCGCCCCAGTAGGGAATAAAGGCCATGGCTACACCTTC. Translation gives CASSSAPVGNKGHGYTF. The full variable domain, in which reference TRBV7-2 and TRBJ1-2 provide the parts outside the CDR3, is GAGVSQSPSNKVTEKGKDVELRCDPISGHTALYWYRQSLGQGLEFLIYFQGNSAPDKSGLPSDRFSAERTGGSVSTLTIQRTQQEDSAVYLCASSSAPVGNKGHGYTFGSGTRLTVV.

The J gene is TRBJ1-2, the V gene TRBV28; D remains ambiguous. Germline V gene lookup returns CDR1 MDHEN and CDR2 SYDVKM. Trimming removed 7 bases from V and 4 bases from J, with 7 bases in between. This CDR3 has 11 residues. The CDR3 bases are TGTGCCAGCAACCTGGGCTATGGCTACACCTTC. It specifies CASNLGYGYTF.

In the case of this clonotype: As the CDR3 is not closed by the conserved phenylalanine or tryptophan, this likely results from a read error. The chain employs TRBV5-1 and TRBJ2-7; D remains ambiguous. In germline, CDR1 is SGHRS, CDR2 YFSETQ. The CDR3 is made up of 14 amino acids. Trimming stripped 4 bases from V and 0 bases from J, with 11 bases between. The CDR3 nucleotides read TGCGCCAGCAGCCCCCTTGGCCACTCCTACGAGCAGTACTTG. Residues: CASSPLGHSYEQYL.

The chain has TRBV28 and TRBJ1-2; 7 bases line up with TRBD1. Germline values: CDR1 MDHEN, CDR2 SYDVKM. The V gene end was trimmed by 5 bases and the J gene end by 2 bases; junction bases not matched to a gene: 5. This CDR3 has 14 residues. DNA of the CDR3: TGTGCCAGCAGTACTGGGACAGCGAACTATGGCTACACCTTC. Translating it yields CASSTGTANYGYTF.

The gene calls are TRBV7-2 and TRBJ2-1; the match to TRBD2 covers 11 bases. Trimming took 5 bases from V and 14 from J; bases not matched to a gene: 14. CDR1 and CDR2 from the germline V gene are SGHTA and FQGNSA. This CDR3 comprises 15 residues. The DNA for the CDR3 is TGTGCCAGCAGCACTTCCCTAGCGGGAGGCGAGACGGAGTTCTTC. Translated, it gives CASSTSLAGGETEFF.

This clonotype was detected only a few times. The V call is TRBV12-5, the J call TRBJ2-5; tentative D call: TRBD2 (5 bases). This CDR3 is built from 12 residues. Germline loops: CDR1 LGHNT, CDR2 FRNRAP. The V gene lost 1 base and the J gene lost 8 bases, with 8 bases spanning the gap. CDR3 sequence reads: CASGLDGDTQYF. In DNA, the CDR3 is TGTGCTAGTGGTTTGGACGGGGATACCCAGTACTTC. Using reference TRBV12-5 and TRBJ2-5 for the parts outside the CDR3, the full variable domain is DARVTQTPRHKVTEMGQEVTMRCQPILGHNTVFWYRQTMMQGLELLAYFRNRAPLDDSGMPKDRFSAEMPDATLATLKIQPSEPRDSAVYFCASGLDGDTQYFGPGTRLLVL.

With regard to this clonotype: This clone may be a read error of a much larger clone one base away. The chain recombines TRBV6-6 with TRBJ2-1; weak D call: TRBD1 (6 bases). The CDR3 runs to 15 residues. Trimming took off 10 bases at V and 9 bases at J, with 25 bases between the two ends. Germline V CDR1 and CDR2: MNHNY, SVGAGI (reference sequence). CDR3 bases: TGTGCCAACACCCCGGCAGGAGTTGGGGGCAGTGAGCAGTTCTTC. Residues: CANTPAGVGGSEQFF.

This clonotype was recorded at least ten times. The chain has TRBV5-1 and TRBJ2-1; D not certain. This CDR3 comprises 15 residues. Trimming removed 3 bases from V and 0 bases from J, with 10 bases in between. Germline lookup yields CDR1 SGHRS and CDR2 YFSETQ. CDR3 protein: CASSSSWSSYNEQFF. CDR3 in DNA: TGCGCCAGCAGCTCTTCGTGGAGCTCCTACAATGAGCAGTTCTTC.

This clonotype was picked up a small number of times. The chain links TRBV24-1 to TRBJ2-3; unclear D gene. The CDR3 has 13 residues. Trimming pared 2 bases from V and 3 bases from J, leaving 5 bases between. Germline V gene data show CDR1 as KGHDR and CDR2 as SFDVKD. The CDR3 loop is CATSDSITDTQYF. The CDR3 DNA reads TGTGCCACCAGTGATTCTATTACAGATACGCAGTATTTT.

With regard to this clonotype: A much larger clonotype is one base distant, so this may be a read error. The genes are TRBV12-3 or TRBV12-4 and TRBJ2-5, with TRBD1 matching over 9 bases. The CDR3 runs to 13 residues. The V gene end was trimmed by 8 bases and the J gene end by 3 bases; junction bases not matched to a gene: 4. The CDR3 nucleotides are TGTGCCAGCGGCCGGGACAGGGAAGAGACCCAGTACTTC. It specifies CASGRDREETQYF.

A few counts support this clonotype. The rearrangement links TRBV7-3 to TRBJ2-3; the D is unclear. CDR3 length: 13 amino acids. Trimming cost V 0 bases and J 4 bases, with 5 bases left between them. Germline-derived CDR1 and CDR2 are SGHTA and FQGTGA. The CDR3 here is CASSLTRADTQYF. CDR3 nucleotide sequence: TGTGCCAGCAGCTTAACTAGAGCAGATACGCAGTATTTT.

The V call is TRBV4-1, the J call TRBJ1-4; no definite D call. This CDR3 has 16 residues. V dropped 0 bases and J dropped 2 bases, with 10 bases sitting between them. Per the germline V gene, CDR1 is MGHRA and CDR2 is YSYEKL. The CDR3 DNA reads as TGCGCCAGCAGCCAAGATAGGACGGCCACTAATGAAAAACTGTTTTTT. Encoded protein: CASSQDRTATNEKLFF.

The chain joins TRBV6-4 to TRBJ2-1; perhaps TRBD2 as D (5 bases). The CDR3 extends over 14 amino acids. The V end was cut by 6 bases, the J end by 10 bases, with 19 bases between. Germline V gives CDR1 MRHNA, CDR2 SNTAGT. DNA for the CDR3: TGTGCCAGCAGCAACGAGCTAGGCTCGGGAGAGCAGTTCTTC. Protein: CASSNELGSGEQFF.

The V and J genes are TRBV10-3 and TRBJ2-1; 7 nucleotides align to TRBD1. The germline V gene has CDR1 ENHRY and CDR2 SYGVKD. This CDR3 has 12 amino acids. The J segment lost 5 bases and the V segment lost 10 bases, leaving 5 bases of the junction unmatched. Written as DNA, the CDR3 is TGTGCCAGAGGGGACAGTAACAATGAGCAGTTCTTC. Amino acid sequence: CARGDSNNEQFF.

CDR3 in amino acids: CASSPSAGDSYNEQFF. The CDR3, as DNA: TGTGCCAGCTCACCCTCAGCGGGAGACTCCTACAATGAGCAGTTCTTC. The V and J genes are TRBV18 and TRBJ2-1, with 8 bases that match TRBD2. Germline values: CDR1 KGHSH, CDR2 LQKENI. The CDR3 spans 16 residues. Germline trimming cut 3 bases from V and 0 bases from J; bases unmatched to any gene: 4.

This clonotype appeared a few times. The V gene is TRBV12-3 or TRBV12-4, the J gene TRBJ2-1, with a possible D match to TRBD2 (6 bases). The CDR3 spans 14 residues. Trimming stripped 6 bases from V and 5 bases from J, with 14 bases between. CDR3 residues: CASSPSAGNNEQFF. The CDR3 nucleotides are TGTGCCAGCAGCCCTTCAGCGGGTAACAATGAGCAGTTCTTC.

V and J are TRBV6-1 and TRBJ1-2; 7 positions agree with TRBD1. This CDR3 spans 14 amino acids. V shed 5 bases, J shed 2 bases, and the junction held 5 bases outside the gene matches. Germline V gene sequence: CDR1 MNHNS, CDR2 SASEGT. CDR3 coding DNA: TGTGCCAGCAGTCGCGGACAGGACAACTATGGCTACACCTTC. Residues: CASSRGQDNYGYTF.

The V and J genes are TRBV12-3 or TRBV12-4 and TRBJ1-6; possibly TRBD1 for D (6 bases). This CDR3 region has 15 residues. The V gene lost 0 bases and the J gene lost 10 bases, with 13 bases spanning the gap. CDR3 protein: CASSLAGGQRSPLHF. The CDR3 nucleotides are TGTGCCAGCAGTTTAGCGGGGGGCCAGCGCTCACCCCTCCACTTT.

This clonotype was observed a handful of times. V is TRBV12-3 or TRBV12-4 and J is TRBJ1-1; perhaps TRBD1 as D (5 bases). Trimming removed 3 bases from V and 0 bases from J, with 8 bases in between. CDR3 size: 14 residues. CDR3 bases: TGTGCCAGCAGTTTTTTCAGGGTGAACACTGAAGCTTTCTTT. It is translated as CASSFFRVNTEAFF.

About this clonotype itself: Germline is not matched at one junction end, which may reflect a read error. The chain recombines TRBV10-2 with TRBJ2-5; 8 nucleotides agree with TRBD1. This CDR3 contains 16 residues. Germline assignment: CDR1 WSHSY and CDR2 SAAADI. DNA for the CDR3: TGCGCCAGCAGAGGAGCCGGACAGGGCACCCAACAGACCCAGTACTTC. Protein: CASRGAGQGTQQTQYF.

This clonotype was counted a few times. The chain is built from TRBV28 and TRBJ2-2, with D hard to call. The CDR3 is 14 residues long. The germline V gene has CDR1 MDHEN and CDR2 SYDVKM. V lost 7 bases to trimming and J lost 2 bases, with 11 bases between them. DNA of the CDR3: TGTGCCAGCATCCGGTCCTCTAACACCGGGGAGCTGTTTTTT. It specifies CASIRSSNTGELFF.

The J gene is TRBJ2-3, the V gene TRBV4-3; D possibly matches TRBD1 or TRBD2 (7 bases each). The CDR3 is made up of 15 amino acids. The ends were cut back, 1 base at V and 5 bases at J, with 13 bases in the middle. Germline V lookup: CDR1 LGHNA, CDR2 YSLEER. CDR3 amino acids: CASSQAGGVVDTQYF. CDR3 in DNA: TGCGCCAGCAGCCAAGCAGGGGGGGTGGTAGATACGCAGTATTTT.